This is a list of T cell receptor beta chains from one sample in a study of blood T cell repertoires in COVID-19. Clones were read by immunoSEQ multiplex PCR, and TCRdb kept only the in-frame ones, dropping some. The table has around 25,000 clones, approximately 87% seen once. The sample taken for sequencing was peripheral blood. All receptors derive from a human donor with active COVID-19. The donor label of this sample is uncertain. CDR3s include the opening cysteine and the closing phenylalanine or tryptophan. The D gene is left open where the match is weak. Size is omitted from some rows. Given values are once, few, many or a class for expanded clones.

abundance: -
v_gene: TRBV7-2
d_gene: -
j_gene: TRBJ2-3
CDR3aa: CASSSTGLGPDTQYF
CDR3nt: TGTGCCAGCAGTTCAACAGGGTTAGGGCCAGATACGCAGTATTTT

abundance: -
v_gene: TRBV9
d_gene: -
j_gene: TRBJ2-1
CDR3aa: CASSAINEQFF
CDR3nt: TGTGCCAGCAGCGCAATCAATGAGCAGTTCTTC

abundance: -
v_gene: TRBV11-3
d_gene: -
j_gene: TRBJ2-1
CDR3aa: CASSLAAWTGDEQFF
CDR3nt: TGTGCCAGCAGCTTAGCCGCCTGGACTGGCGATGAGCAGTTCTTC

abundance: -
v_gene: TRBV5-1
d_gene: TRBD1
j_gene: TRBJ2-5
CDR3aa: CASSPGTGIVETQYF
CDR3nt: TGCGCCAGCAGCCCCGGGACAGGGATTGTCGAGACCCAGTACTTC

abundance: few
v_gene: TRBV4-3
d_gene: -
j_gene: TRBJ1-2
CDR3aa: CASSQDTADSPYGYTF
CDR3nt: TGCGCCAGCAGCCAAGATACCGCAGACAGTCCCTATGGCTACACCTTC

abundance: -
v_gene: TRBV23-1
d_gene: TRBD2
j_gene: TRBJ2-3
CDR3aa: CASSQSKLAGRPSTDTQYF
CDR3nt: TGCGCCAGCAGTCAATCAAAGCTAGCGGGCCGACCTAGCACAGATACGCAGTATTTT

abundance: once
v_gene: TRBV2
d_gene: -
j_gene: TRBJ2-1
CDR3aa: CASSLGLNNEQFF
CDR3nt: TGTGCCAGCAGCTTGGGACTTAACAATGAGCAGTTCTTC

abundance: -
v_gene: TRBV6-2/TRBV6-3
d_gene: TRBD1
j_gene: TRBJ1-5
CDR3aa: CASSYLRTGPNQPQHF
CDR3nt: TGTGCCAGCAGTTACCTCCGGACAGGGCCCAATCAGCCCCAGCATTTT

abundance: -
v_gene: TRBV28
d_gene: -
j_gene: TRBJ1-2
CDR3aa: CASVDSYYGYTF
CDR3nt: TGTGCCAGCGTTGACTCCTACTATGGCTACACCTTC

abundance: -
v_gene: TRBV7-8
d_gene: -
j_gene: TRBJ2-7
CDR3aa: CASSPLSGGTYEQYF
CDR3nt: TGTGCCAGCAGCCCCCTTTCGGGGGGCACCTACGAGCAGTACTTC

abundance: -
v_gene: TRBV19
d_gene: -
j_gene: TRBJ2-5
CDR3aa: CASSIPNQETQYF
CDR3nt: TGTGCCAGTAGTATTCCTAACCAAGAGACCCAGTACTTC

abundance: -
v_gene: TRBV5-1
d_gene: TRBD1
j_gene: TRBJ1-6
CDR3aa: CASSPQGAMSPLHF
CDR3nt: TGCGCCAGCAGTCCTCAGGGGGCGATGTCACCCCTCCACTTT

abundance: -
v_gene: TRBV4-3
d_gene: TRBD1
j_gene: TRBJ2-3
CDR3aa: CASSQAQGEAQYF
CDR3nt: TGCGCCAGCAGCCAAGCCCAGGGGGAAGCGCAGTATTTT

abundance: -
v_gene: TRBV5-8
d_gene: TRBD1
j_gene: TRBJ2-3
CDR3aa: CASSPDRAGDTQYF
CDR3nt: TGTGCCAGCAGCCCGGACAGGGCGGGAGATACGCAGTATTTT

abundance: -
v_gene: TRBV10-3
d_gene: TRBD2
j_gene: TRBJ2-3
CDR3aa: CAISGSGGPSDTQYF
CDR3nt: TGTGCCATCAGCGGTTCGGGGGGGCCTTCAGATACGCAGTATTTT

abundance: -
v_gene: TRBV7-8
d_gene: -
j_gene: TRBJ1-1
CDR3aa: CASSLVGAANAEAFF
CDR3nt: TGTGCCAGCAGCTTAGTTGGTGCGGCGAACGCTGAAGCTTTCTTT

abundance: -
v_gene: TRBV7-3
d_gene: TRBD2
j_gene: TRBJ2-3
CDR3aa: CASSLNAGVGDTQYF
CDR3nt: TGTGCCAGCAGCTTAAACGCGGGGGTCGGAGATACGCAGTATTTT

abundance: -
v_gene: TRBV14
d_gene: -
j_gene: TRBJ2-5
CDR3aa: CASSQDLGAQETQYF
CDR3nt: TGTGCCAGCAGCCAAGATCTAGGTGCACAAGAGACCCAGTACTTC

abundance: -
v_gene: TRBV6-1
d_gene: -
j_gene: TRBJ1-2
CDR3aa: CASSETQVYGYTF
CDR3nt: TGTGCCAGCAGTGAAACCCAGGTCTATGGCTACACCTTC

abundance: -
v_gene: TRBV3-1/TRBV3-2
d_gene: -
j_gene: TRBJ2-7
CDR3aa: CASSPGLSKGQYF
CDR3nt: TGTGCCAGCAGCCCGGGACTCTCTAAGGGGCAGTACTTC

abundance: -
v_gene: TRBV5-1
d_gene: -
j_gene: TRBJ2-1
CDR3aa: CASSQTGWNEQFF
CDR3nt: TGCGCCAGCAGCCAGACAGGTTGGAATGAGCAGTTCTTC

abundance: -
v_gene: TRBV19
d_gene: TRBD1
j_gene: TRBJ2-4
CDR3aa: CASSDKGGAVSTNIQYF
CDR3nt: TGTGCCAGTAGTGATAAAGGGGGCGCAGTGAGTACAAACATTCAGTACTTC

abundance: -
v_gene: TRBV7-3
d_gene: TRBD2
j_gene: TRBJ2-5
CDR3aa: CASSLLAGVETQYF
CDR3nt: TGTGCCAGCAGCTTACTAGCGGGAGTGGAGACCCAGTACTTC

abundance: -
v_gene: TRBV4-1
d_gene: TRBD1
j_gene: TRBJ2-7
CDR3aa: CASSQDGQAAYEQYF
CDR3nt: TGCGCCAGCAGCCAAGATGGACAGGCCGCCTACGAGCAGTACTTC

abundance: once
v_gene: TRBV27
d_gene: -
j_gene: TRBJ2-5
CDR3aa: CASSPLGGGPQETQYF
CDR3nt: TGTGCCAGCAGTCCCCTGGGGGGGGGCCCACAAGAGACCCAGTACTTC

abundance: -
v_gene: TRBV5-6
d_gene: TRBD2
j_gene: TRBJ2-5
CDR3aa: CASSHIAGAETQYF
CDR3nt: TGTGCCAGCAGCCACATAGCGGGAGCCGAGACCCAGTACTTC

abundance: -
v_gene: TRBV15
d_gene: -
j_gene: TRBJ2-6
CDR3aa: CATRARWTGANVLTF
CDR3nt: TGTGCCACCAGGGCGCGGTGGACTGGGGCCAACGTCCTGACTTTC

abundance: -
v_gene: TRBV5-1
d_gene: -
j_gene: TRBJ1-6
CDR3aa: CASGQGNSPLHF
CDR3nt: TGCGCCAGCGGGCAGGGTAATTCACCCCTCCACTTT

abundance: few
v_gene: TRBV18
d_gene: TRBD1
j_gene: TRBJ2-2
CDR3aa: CASSPGTAYTGELFF
CDR3nt: TGTGCCAGCTCACCCGGGACAGCTTACACCGGGGAGCTGTTTTTT

abundance: -
v_gene: TRBV5-1
d_gene: TRBD2
j_gene: TRBJ2-2
CDR3aa: CASSPGKAGGPGELFF
CDR3nt: TGCGCCAGCAGCCCCGGTAAAGCGGGGGGGCCTGGGGAGCTGTTTTTT

abundance: -
v_gene: TRBV11-1
d_gene: -
j_gene: TRBJ1-4
CDR3aa: CASSLFRNEKLFF
CDR3nt: TGTGCCAGCAGCTTATTCCGTAATGAAAAACTGTTTTTT

abundance: -
v_gene: TRBV19
d_gene: TRBD2
j_gene: TRBJ2-1
CDR3aa: CASTIAGVGDEQFF
CDR3nt: TGTGCCAGTACAATAGCGGGAGTGGGGGATGAGCAGTTCTTC

abundance: -
v_gene: TRBV10-3
d_gene: TRBD1
j_gene: TRBJ2-3
CDR3aa: CAISERQGARADTQYF
CDR3nt: TGTGCCATCAGTGAAAGACAGGGGGCTCGGGCAGATACGCAGTATTTT

abundance: -
v_gene: TRBV3-1/TRBV3-2
d_gene: TRBD2
j_gene: TRBJ2-5
CDR3aa: CASSPPSGQETQYF
CDR3nt: TGTGCCAGCAGCCCACCTAGCGGACAAGAGACCCAGTACTTC

abundance: -
v_gene: TRBV5-1
d_gene: TRBD1
j_gene: TRBJ2-5
CDR3aa: CASSHGTAEETQYF
CDR3nt: TGCGCCAGCAGCCATGGGACAGCTGAAGAGACCCAGTACTTC

abundance: -
v_gene: TRBV7-9
d_gene: TRBD1
j_gene: TRBJ2-3
CDR3aa: CASSLARGTALTDTQYF
CDR3nt: TGTGCCAGCAGCTTAGCCCGTGGGACAGCCCTCACAGATACGCAGTATTTT

abundance: -
v_gene: TRBV3-1/TRBV3-2
d_gene: -
j_gene: TRBJ1-4
CDR3aa: CASSQEAGRAGKEKLFF
CDR3nt: TGTGCCAGCAGCCAAGAAGCCGGGCGGGCGGGAAAAGAAAAACTGTTTTTT

abundance: -
v_gene: TRBV19
d_gene: -
j_gene: TRBJ2-5
CDR3aa: CASSMTGETQYF
CDR3nt: TGTGCCAGTAGTATGACGGGGGAGACCCAGTACTTC

abundance: once
v_gene: TRBV27
d_gene: -
j_gene: TRBJ2-7
CDR3aa: CASSPGQSSSYEQYF
CDR3nt: TGTGCCAGCAGCCCTGGACAGTCATCCAGCTACGAGCAGTACTTC

abundance: once
v_gene: TRBV29-1
d_gene: -
j_gene: TRBJ1-2
CDR3aa: CSVGDTGLRGYTF
CDR3nt: TGCAGCGTAGGGGACACTGGACTCAGGGGCTACACCTTC

abundance: -
v_gene: TRBV6-2/TRBV6-3
d_gene: TRBD1
j_gene: TRBJ2-6
CDR3aa: CASSYMPLRTGKISGANVLTF
CDR3nt: TGTGCCAGCAGTTACATGCCTTTAAGGACAGGGAAAATCTCTGGGGCCAACGTCCTGACTTTC

abundance: -
v_gene: TRBV23-1
d_gene: TRBD1
j_gene: TRBJ1-1
CDR3aa: CASHRGQDTEAFF
CDR3nt: TGCGCCAGCCACAGGGGGCAGGACACTGAAGCTTTCTTT